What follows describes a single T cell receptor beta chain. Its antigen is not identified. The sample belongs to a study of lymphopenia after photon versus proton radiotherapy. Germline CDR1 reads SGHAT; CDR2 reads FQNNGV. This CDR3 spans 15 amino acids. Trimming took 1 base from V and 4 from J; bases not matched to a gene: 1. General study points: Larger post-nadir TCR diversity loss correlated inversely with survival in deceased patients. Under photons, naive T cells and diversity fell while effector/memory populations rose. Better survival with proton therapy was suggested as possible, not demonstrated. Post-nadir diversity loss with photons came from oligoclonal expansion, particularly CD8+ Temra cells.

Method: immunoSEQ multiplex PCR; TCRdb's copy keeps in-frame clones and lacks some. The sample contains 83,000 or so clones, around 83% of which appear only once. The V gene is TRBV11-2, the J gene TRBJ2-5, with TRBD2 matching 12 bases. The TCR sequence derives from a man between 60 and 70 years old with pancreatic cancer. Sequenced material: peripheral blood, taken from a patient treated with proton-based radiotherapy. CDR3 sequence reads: CASSLVGLAGETQYF. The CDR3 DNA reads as TGTGCCAGCAGCTTAGTGGGACTAGCGGGAGAGACCCAGTACTTC.